The present TCR beta chain was sequenced within a study of memory CD4+ T cells and cytomegalovirus serostatus (dated by TCRdb to between 2017 and 2020). Looking at the study overall: The roughly 35 healthy Belgian adults in the cohort included 9 who were CMV seropositive and about 24 who were CMV seronegative. To replicate a published TCR-based CMV serostatus classifier, the researchers sequenced the CD4+ memory TCRbeta repertoires of a Belgian cohort whose cytomegalovirus serostatus was known. Findings and caveats that apply to the study as a whole: Only CD4+CD45RO+ memory cells were sequenced, in contrast to the original study, which included naive and memory CD4+ and CD8+ populations. On the Belgian cohort, the classifier based on the original framework reached a median bootstrapped AUC of approximately 0.95, with a 95% CI of 0.76-1.00. For CMV serostatus prediction, a median bootstrapped AUC of approximately 0.95 was reached with the original framework, and a median bootstrapped AUC of about 0.89 was reached with a US-trained random forest. Among the 150 to 200 previously reported CMV-associated TCRbeta sequences, 67 showed up in the CD4+ memory repertoires, with each one found in between one and five individuals. The results were interpreted as suggesting that the CMV-associated TCR signature is mostly present in the CD4+ memory repertoire.

This clone was recorded only once. Its target antigen remains unknown. No much larger clonotype is one base removed from it; base qualities were not supplied. Single viable CD3+CD4+CD8-CD45RO+ cells were sorted as memory CD4+ T cells on a FACSAria II. To determine CMV serostatus, a Roche Elecsys assay was used that detects serum IgG against CMV pp150, pp28, p38 and p52. Following thawing, total CD4+ T cells were enriched through positive selection using CD4 magnetic microbeads. The samples came from a separate study whose specific focus was interrogating the CD4+ T cell memory repertoire. Peripheral blood mononuclear cells were isolated and cryopreserved according to standard operating procedures, and serum was stored at -80 degrees C. CD3-PerCP (BW264/56), CD4-APC (RPA-T4), CD45RO-PE (UCHT1) and CD8-Pacific Orange (3B5) antibodies were used for staining, and non-viable cells were excluded with Sytox blue.

The Quick-DNA Microprep Kit was used to extract genomic DNA from the sorted cells. Amplification of TCRbeta DNA was done with the immunoSEQ hsTCRbeta kit, following the protocol from the manufacturer. An Illumina MiSeq instrument was used to sequence the TCRbeta libraries. Under the source paper's analysis protocol: Once out-of-frame sequences had been removed, about 2,000,000 distinct TCRbeta sequences were left, which works out to an average of about 71,000 per individual. Two values were used to score each individual: the count of some 150 previously reported CMV-associated TCRbeta sequences and the total count of productive distinct TCRbeta sequences. A beta-binomial model was reimplemented in Python, and scikit-learn random forests with default parameters were trained on data from the US cohort. On the Belgian cohort, classifier performance was reported as the median AUC, along with percentile confidence intervals, across 10,000 bootstrap iterations. What TCRdb holds here is the immuneACCESS table cut down to in-frame rearrangements. Part of the clones is not present; checked against another copy, under half of the missing clones reflect an unresolved V gene, and the others are unexplained. The V and J calls and clone size come from that table; D and trimming were worked out from the DNA. Within this sample are about 75,000 clones, with approximately 78% of them counted one time only. Just over 2.5% of the sample goes to the ten largest clones.

According to the germline V gene (reference sequence), CDR1 reads GTSNPN and CDR2 reads SVGIG. From cysteine to phenylalanine, the CDR3 is 16 amino acids long. CDR3 DNA only is kept here, 48 bases in frame from base 1. V is cut by 0 bases and J by 0 bases, and the space between the germline ends is 12 bases. The rearrangement combines TRBV30 with TRBJ1-3; the D gene is perhaps TRBD1, from 6 matching bases. The sample consisted of memory CD4+ T cells from blood. The receptor was derived from an adult in good health and CMV-seropositive. The CDR3 reads CAWSVNRAFSGNTIYF. In nucleotide form, the sequence is TGTGCCTGGAGTGTCAACAGGGCCTTCTCTGGAAACACCATATATTTT. Reference TRBV30 and TRBJ1-3 genes cover what lies past the CDR3, so the full variable domain is SQTIHQWPATLVQPVGSPLSLECTVEGTSNPNLYWYRQAAGRGLQLLFYSVGIGQISSEVPQNLSASRPQDRQFILSSKKLLLSDSGFYLCAWSVNRAFSGNTIYFGEGSWLTVV.